This T cell receptor (beta chain) is from a study of blood T cell repertoires in COVID-19 (TCRdb year 2020). General notes on the study: Samples covering the acute and convalescent phases of COVID-19 were provided by collaborators in the United States, Italy and Spain. The material from the prospective study consisted of cDNA or gDNA derived from T cells, B-cell-depleted T cells, or PBMCs. Subjects who had been exposed to COVID-19, were actively infected with it, or had recovered from it provided the deeply sampled blood TCRbeta repertoires that made up the dataset. The repertoires were made available in a free public database intended to serve as a resource for research on the immune response to SARS-CoV-2. The samples were drawn from the first 160 participants of the ongoing ImmuneRACE study and from 950 to 1,500 subjects provided by 6 global collaborators. The sample metadata nearly always contained a de-identified subject ID, COVID-19 status, age in years and sex. Where HLA class I and class II types were available, the types were taken from metadata supplied by the sample provider, not from assay-based typing. Broader findings and caveats from the paper: How much clinical and demographic metadata was included differed by source and by participant, and the metadata was provided uncurated.

Each collaborating institution followed its own protocols to collect whole blood in K2EDTA tubes. For TCRbeta analysis, collaborator samples were shipped as frozen whole blood, as isolated PBMCs, or as DNA extracted from either sample type. TCRbeta CDR3 regions were amplified from genomic DNA using the immunoSEQ Assay, a bias-controlled multiplex PCR. The authors' analysis ran thus. The number of nucleated cells in each sample was estimated by amplification of reference gene primers within the assay. To quantify the absolute abundance of each unique TCRbeta CDR3 rearrangement, sequence reads were collapsed and filtered. For each sample, productive Simpson clonality was calculated as the square root of Simpson's diversity index across productive rearrangements. Held by TCRdb, this immuneACCESS table contains in-frame sequences only and omits some clones. Under half of the omission traces to an unresolved V gene where checked; the cause of the rest is unknown. Clone size and V and J calls were adopted from that table, with D and trimming inferred from the DNA. The sample profile shows 55,000 to 75,000 clones; about 68% of them were found once. Roughly 36% of the sample is taken by the ten largest.

Comments on this clone: The antigen this receptor binds is unknown. Base-call qualities are not available, and no considerably larger clone is one nucleotide away.

The cysteine opens and the phenylalanine closes a CDR3 of 11 amino acids. The CDR3 DNA has 33 bases and is translated from base 1. Taken from the germline V gene (reference sequence), the CDR1 and CDR2 loops are LGHDT and YNNKEL. V sheds 2 bases and J sheds 7 bases, leaving 6 bases between their ends. The chain was built from TRBV3-1 (or the pseudogene TRBV3-2) and TRBJ2-7; the D gene remains uncertain. What was sequenced was peripheral blood. The source is a woman in her 70s with acute or convalescent COVID-19. The CDR3 here reads CASSQHGEQYF. The nucleotide sequence is given as TGTGCCAGCAGCCAACACGGGGAGCAGTACTTC.